This TCR beta chain stems from a study of cytomegalovirus exposure and HLA in healthy donors. General study results and limits: Sequence variants that were highly shared formed a cluster that was likely a sequencing artifact.

As for this clone: Its antigen remains unidentified.

V lost 5 bases to trimming and J lost 0 bases, with 11 bases between them. The germline V gene encodes CDR1 MNHEY and CDR2 SVGAGI. CDR3 length: 14 amino acids. 60 Vbeta and 13 Jbeta primers were used in PCR. Sequenced by immunoSEQ multiplex PCR; TCRdb stores in-frame clones only, minus some. The sample includes roughly 140,000 clones, 70% to 90% of them seen just once. The receptor was isolated from a woman aged 18 to 35 in good health and CMV-seronegative. The V and J genes are TRBV6-5 and TRBJ2-7; D perhaps matches TRBD2 (5 bases). The material sequenced was PBMCs. The chain's CDR3 is CASSPYGVSYEQYF. The CDR3 DNA follows: TGTGCCAGCAGTCCGTACGGGGTCTCCTACGAGCAGTACTTC.